This T cell receptor (beta chain) stems from a study of T cell clonotyping in hematopoietic cell transplantation. Study details: Recipient samples before transplant were obtained post-cytoreduction.

Notes on the study in general: Without cell sorting, CD4 versus CD8 contributions remain unresolved.

Produced via immunoSEQ multiplex PCR; TCRdb's table is partial and in-frame only. The table records about 45,000 clones, roughly 80% of them present only once. This CDR3 has 14 residues. Germline V CDR1 and CDR2: SGHAT, FQNNGV. Trimming removed 6 bases from V and 9 bases from J; junction bases left unmatched: 11. Regarding time point: recipient sample about 28 days before transplant, after cytoreduction. In the case of this clone: Its antigen remains unknown.

The clonotype was recovered from a man in his 60s with myelodysplastic syndrome. Some clones in this sample may be carry-over from other donors' samples. Sequenced here: peripheral blood mononuclear cells, sampled before stem cell transplant. The chain links TRBV11-2 to TRBJ2-1, with 7 nucleotides matching TRBD1. DNA for the CDR3: TGTGCCAGCAGACCAACAGGGGCCGCAGGTGAGCAGTTCTTC. This translates into CASRPTGAAGEQFF.